In this sample, the clone carrying this T cell receptor beta chain turned up many times. The antigen is not known. This sample was taken from a study of CD8 T cells in ankylosing spondylitis. Generation of TCR beta libraries employed quantitative 5'-RACE incorporating molecular barcodes. TCRdb re-analysed the 5' RACE reads in MiXCR, keeping a single row per CDR3 protein. The sample has 210,000 or so distinct CDR3 sequences; 8% to 10% are singletons. The CDR3 spans 14 residues. Trimming cost V 3 bases and J 6 bases; bases outside gene matches: 4. Findings of the study overall: Existing reports had already noted some motif variants in reactive arthritis synovial fluid and blood. Disease-linked clones bore a CD8+ phenotype and were relatively rare in peripheral blood. It was reported that disease-linked clones were significantly enriched in matched ankylosing spondylitis synovial fluid.

This clonotype originated in a female donor with ankylosing spondylitis or in good health (not recorded which). This rearrangement joins TRBV12-3 or TRBV12-4 to TRBJ2-1; 8 nucleotides match TRBD2. Sequencing used blood, either unsorted or a sorted T cell fraction (not recorded which). CDR3 sequence reads: CASSFGGRFNEQFF. The CDR3 coding sequence is TGTGCCAGCAGTTTCGGCGGGAGGTTCAATGAGCAGTTCTTC.